This TCR beta chain originates from a study of blood T cell repertoires in COVID-19. This CDR3 region has 14 residues. V lost 4 bases, J lost 6 bases, and 18 bases lay in between. Germline V CDR1 and CDR2: GTSNPN, SVGIG (reference sequence). Data came from immunoSEQ multiplex PCR; TCRdb stores just in-frame clones and leaves some out. The repertoire includes 200,000 or so clones, roughly 86% of them detected once, and roughly 2.5% sits in the top ten. J is TRBJ1-1 and V is TRBV30; weak D call: TRBD1 (6 bases). The sequence was obtained from a woman aged 55-70 years with acute or convalescent COVID-19. Sequences were obtained from peripheral blood. The CDR3 here is CAWTRGLGSSEAFF. In DNA form, the CDR3 reads TGTGCCTGGACGAGGGGGTTGGGGTCTTCTGAAGCTTTCTTT.